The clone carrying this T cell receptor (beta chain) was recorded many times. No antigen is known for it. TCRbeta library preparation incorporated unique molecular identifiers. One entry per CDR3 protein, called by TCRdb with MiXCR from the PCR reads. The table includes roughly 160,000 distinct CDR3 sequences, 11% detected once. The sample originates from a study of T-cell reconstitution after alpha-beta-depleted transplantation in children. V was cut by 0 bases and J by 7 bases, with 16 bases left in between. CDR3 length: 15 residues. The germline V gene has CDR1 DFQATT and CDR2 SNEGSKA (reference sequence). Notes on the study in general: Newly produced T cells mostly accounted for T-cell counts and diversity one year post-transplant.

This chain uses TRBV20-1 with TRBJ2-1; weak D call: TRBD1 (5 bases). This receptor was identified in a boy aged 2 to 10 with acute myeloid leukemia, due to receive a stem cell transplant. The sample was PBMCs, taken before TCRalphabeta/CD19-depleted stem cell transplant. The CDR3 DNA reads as TGCAGTGCTAGAGATCCTGGGGCGACAGTGAATGAGCAGTTCTTC. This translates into CSARDPGATVNEQFF.